This T cell receptor (beta chain) stems from a study of identical twins. TCRdb reprocessed the 5' RACE reads with MiXCR, giving one entry per CDR3 protein. The sample comprises a few hundred thousand distinct CDR3 sequences, over 8.5% of which are singletons, and roughly 3% rests with the top ten. The CDR3 consists of 17 residues. The germline V and J ends were trimmed by 6 bases and 0 bases, with 21 bases remaining between them. Germline V gene lookup returns CDR1 MNHEY and CDR2 SMNVEV (reference sequence). General study points: Invariant MAIT and iNKT cells may have partly biased zero-insertion analyses. For out-of-frame alpha sequences shared by twins, low generation probability was in excess.

This clonotype was detected many times. No antigen is known for it. In addition, the sample was reused for a study of yellow fever vaccine responses in identical twins.

The V and J genes are TRBV27 and TRBJ2-7, with D tentatively TRBD2 (6 bases). This clonotype was sampled from a woman aged 18-35 years in good health. The sample comprised PBMCs. Here the CDR3 reads CASSYLRSGLLSYEQYF. Here the CDR3 DNA reads TGTGCCAGCAGCTACTTGAGGAGCGGGCTCCTCTCCTACGAGCAGTACTTC.